A selection of T cell receptor beta chains follows, all from one sample in a study of identical twins. TCRdb re-analysed the 5' RACE reads in MiXCR, keeping a single row per CDR3 protein. This table has about 720,000 distinct CDR3 sequences, roughly 18% appearing once. This sample was also put to use in a study of T cells expressing NK-cell markers.

Sequenced sample: PBMCs. These receptors were obtained from a woman under 30 in good health. CDR3s include the opening cysteine and the closing phenylalanine or tryptophan. Each record gives: D gene, clone size, J gene, V gene, CDR3 protein, CDR3 DNA. D genes are given only for firm matches. The size entry is marked missing in some rows and otherwise reads once, few, many or a size class.

>NA|NA|TRBJ2-7|TRBV20-1
CSARLNFSPYEQYF
TGCAGTGCCCGGCTTAATTTTTCACCCTACGAGCAGTACTTC
>NA|few|TRBJ2-1|TRBV5-6
CASSPFAGPYNEQFF
TGTGCCAGCAGCCCCTTCGCGGGACCGTACAATGAGCAGTTCTTC
>TRBD1|few|TRBJ2-7|TRBV4-2
CASSQVGPGGTHEQYF
TGTGCCAGCAGCCAAGTAGGGCCAGGGGGCACCCACGAGCAGTACTTC
>TRBD1|few|TRBJ2-1|TRBV10-3
CAIRGTGVKNEQFF
TGTGCCATCAGGGGGACAGGGGTGAAGAATGAGCAGTTCTTC
>TRBD2|NA|TRBJ2-5|TRBV20-1
CSAIRTSGGVETQYF
TGCAGTGCTATACGGACTAGCGGGGGTGTAGAGACCCAGTACTTC
>TRBD1|NA|TRBJ2-6|TRBV18
CASSPFRDRRSGANVLTF
TGTGCCAGCTCACCATTTAGGGACAGGCGCTCTGGGGCCAACGTCCTGACTTTC
>NA|NA|TRBJ2-7|TRBV19
CASSSVDSGAYEQYF
TGTGCCAGTAGTTCAGTGGACAGCGGTGCCTACGAGCAGTACTTC
>TRBD2|NA|TRBJ2-7|TRBV6-2/TRBV6-3
CASSYGREGTYEQYF
TGTGCCAGCAGTTACGGTCGGGAGGGGACCTACGAGCAGTACTTC
>TRBD1|NA|TRBJ2-3|TRBV9
CASRRGQGTDTQYF
TGTGCCAGCAGGAGGGGGCAAGGCACAGATACGCAGTATTTT
>NA|NA|TRBJ2-7|TRBV5-1
CASSLGGTDLSYEQYF
TGCGCCAGCAGCTTAGGCGGGACGGACCTCTCCTACGAGCAGTACTTC
>NA|many|TRBJ2-5|TRBV12-3/TRBV12-4
CASSFFILGKGETQYF
TGTGCCAGCAGTTTCTTTATCTTGGGGAAGGGTGAGACCCAGTACTTC
>NA|NA|TRBJ2-1|TRBV12-3/TRBV12-4
CASSPASRSYNEQFF
TGTGCCAGCAGTCCAGCGAGCCGCTCCTACAATGAGCAGTTCTTC
>NA|NA|TRBJ2-1|TRBV5-1
CASSLSGASHNEQFF
TGCGCCAGCAGCTTGAGTGGGGCTAGCCACAATGAGCAGTTCTTC
>NA|NA|TRBJ2-6|TRBV5-6
CASSLNEFSSGANVLTF
TGTGCCAGCAGCTTGAACGAGTTCAGCTCTGGGGCCAACGTCCTGACTTTC
>NA|few|TRBJ1-1|TRBV10-3
CAIRDDRASTEAFF
TGTGCCATCAGGGACGACCGGGCTAGCACTGAAGCTTTCTTT
>NA|NA|TRBJ2-7|TRBV10-3
CAISEAGNHEQYF
TGTGCCATCAGTGAGGCCGGGAACCACGAGCAGTACTTC
>TRBD2|NA|TRBJ2-1|TRBV20-1
CSVWLAVNNEQFF
TGCAGTGTCTGGCTAGCGGTTAACAATGAGCAGTTCTTC
>NA|NA|TRBJ2-5|TRBV7-9
CASSLGSTAIETQYF
TGTGCCAGCAGCTTAGGATCGACGGCGATAGAGACCCAGTACTTC
>NA|NA|TRBJ2-7|TRBV7-9
CASRIGADPKEQYF
TGTGCCAGCAGGATAGGGGCAGACCCTAAGGAGCAGTACTTC
>NA|NA|TRBJ1-1|TRBV6-5
CASSYSRRGRNTEAFF
TGTGCCAGCAGTTACTCGAGAAGGGGAAGGAACACTGAAGCTTTCTTT
>NA|NA|TRBJ1-2|TRBV5-1
CASRVDDDYGYTF
TGCGCCAGCAGGGTCGATGACGACTATGGCTACACCTTC
>NA|few|TRBJ2-1|TRBV20-1
CSARGRYNEQFF
TGCAGTGCTAGAGGTAGATACAATGAGCAGTTCTTC
>NA|many|TRBJ2-2|TRBV12-3/TRBV12-4
CASSRRGELFF
TGTGCCAGCAGTAGAAGAGGGGAGCTGTTTTTT
>TRBD2|NA|TRBJ2-1|TRBV29-1
CSVHERASGEHF
TGCAGCGTACACGAACGCGCTAGCGGGGAGCACTTC
>NA|NA|TRBJ2-6|TRBV25-1
CASSEPDRSGANVLTF
TGTGCCAGCAGTGAACCAGACAGATCTGGGGCCAACGTCCTGACTTTC
>TRBD1|many|TRBJ1-2|TRBV20-1
CSVTGDGYTF
TGCAGTGTAACAGGGGATGGCTACACCTTC
>NA|NA|TRBJ2-7|TRBV7-9
CASSFFPSKHEQYF
TGTGCCAGCAGCTTTTTTCCTAGCAAACACGAGCAGTACTTC
>NA|NA|TRBJ1-1|TRBV7-2
CASSLVGAGTNTEAFF
TGTGCCAGCAGCTTAGTGGGGGCAGGGACGAACACTGAAGCTTTCTTT
>TRBD1|NA|TRBJ2-4|TRBV5-5
CASSFLQGAGKNIQYF
TGTGCCAGCAGCTTTCTCCAGGGGGCAGGCAAAAACATTCAGTACTTC
>TRBD1|few|TRBJ2-5|TRBV20-1
CSARDVKGAETQYF
TGCAGTGCTAGAGATGTTAAGGGGGCAGAGACCCAGTACTTC
>TRBD2|NA|TRBJ2-3|TRBV9
CASSGRGGRTDTQYF
TGTGCCAGCAGCGGTCGGGGGGGCCGCACAGATACGCAGTATTTT
>TRBD2|NA|TRBJ2-2|TRBV9
CASSVWREPGELFF
TGTGCCAGCAGCGTATGGCGGGAGCCCGGGGAGCTGTTTTTT
>TRBD2|few|TRBJ2-7|TRBV20-1
CSATAAGTSGYEQYF
TGCAGTGCTACAGCAGCCGGGACTAGCGGGTACGAGCAGTACTTC
>TRBD2|few|TRBJ2-3|TRBV7-8
CASSPAPLAGNPSTDTQYF
TGTGCCAGCAGCCCAGCCCCCCTAGCGGGGAATCCTAGCACAGATACGCAGTATTTT
>NA|few|TRBJ2-1|TRBV6-5
CASSYPWTAFSYNEQFF
TGTGCCAGCAGTTACCCTTGGACAGCCTTTTCTTACAATGAGCAGTTCTTC
>NA|NA|TRBJ1-1|TRBV10-3
CAISEFSPGEAFF
TGTGCCATCAGTGAGTTTTCCCCGGGTGAAGCTTTCTTT
>NA|few|TRBJ2-7|TRBV6-2/TRBV6-3
CASSQRVAYEQYF
TGTGCCAGCAGCCAACGGGTCGCCTACGAGCAGTACTTC
>NA|NA|TRBJ2-1|TRBV7-2
CASSLWPGPYNEQFF
TGTGCCAGCAGCTTATGGCCGGGGCCCTACAATGAGCAGTTCTTC
>NA|NA|TRBJ2-5|TRBV24-1
CATSDPGRPQETQYF
TGTGCCACCAGTGACCCGGGACGGCCCCAAGAGACCCAGTACTTC
>NA|many|TRBJ2-1|TRBV5-1
CASSLWSSGGYNEQFF
TGCGCCAGCAGCTTGTGGAGTAGCGGAGGATACAATGAGCAGTTCTTC
>NA|NA|TRBJ2-5|TRBV5-1
CASSLYRGNQETQYF
TGCGCCAGCAGCTTGTATCGGGGAAACCAAGAGACCCAGTACTTC
>NA|NA|TRBJ2-7|TRBV21-1
CASSKGGGGTTYEQYF
TGTGCCAGCAGCAAAGGTGGAGGCGGGACAACCTACGAGCAGTACTTC
>TRBD2|NA|TRBJ2-1|TRBV20-1
CSAYVSGDYNEQFF
TGCAGTGCTTACGTTAGCGGGGACTACAATGAGCAGTTCTTC
>TRBD2|NA|TRBJ2-3|TRBV4-3
CASSPSPREALTDTQYF
TGCGCCAGCAGCCCGAGCCCGCGGGAGGCCCTCACAGATACGCAGTATTTT
>TRBD2|NA|TRBJ2-1|TRBV30
CASCLTGASGSSYNEQFF
TGTGCCTCCTGCTTAACCGGGGCTAGCGGAAGCTCCTACAATGAGCAGTTCTTC
>NA|few|TRBJ2-7|TRBV6-1
CASSEPGHPSYEQYF
TGTGCCAGCAGTGAACCGGGACATCCCTCCTACGAGCAGTACTTC
>NA|NA|TRBJ2-5|TRBV7-2
CASSFQWGQETQYF
TGTGCCAGCAGCTTCCAATGGGGGCAAGAGACCCAGTACTTC
>NA|few|TRBJ2-5|TRBV6-5
CASSYGGPETQYF
TGTGCCAGCAGTTACGGAGGTCCAGAGACCCAGTACTTC
>NA|once|TRBJ1-2|TRBV11-3
CASSSWGGLGYGYTF
TGTGCCAGCAGCAGCTGGGGTGGACTCGGCTATGGCTACACCTTC
>NA|few|TRBJ1-4|TRBV20-1
CSASTPSGRVREKLFF
TGCAGTGCTTCTACCCCCTCAGGGAGGGTTCGGGAAAAACTGTTTTTT